This TCR beta chain was sequenced in a study of shared clonotypes between healthy human individuals. Whole-study context: For every donor, three CD4 naive, three CD4 memory, two CD8 naive and one CD8 memory plates were used.

Whole-study findings and limits: Incomplete sequencing of sorted subsets was indicated by rarefaction despite large depth.

This CDR3 is built from 13 residues. The germline CDR1 and CDR2 sequences are KGHSH and LQKENI. Losses at the gene ends were 6 bases for V and 9 bases for J; bases not matched to a gene: 4. About this clone: Antigen specificity is unknown.

Assay: immunoSEQ multiplex PCR; the TCRdb copy retains only in-frame clones and omits some. This table has roughly 700,000 clones, 74% appearing once. The receptor comes from a woman aged 30 to 39 in good health. This chain joins TRBV18 and TRBJ1-5, with 11 bases fitting TRBD1. Specimen: memory CD4+ T cells sorted from blood. As for subset: CD45RA-negative fraction. The chain's CDR3 is CASSGDRGRPQHF. CDR3 coding DNA: TGTGCCAGCTCCGGGGACAGGGGGAGGCCCCAGCATTTT. The whole variable domain, remainder taken from reference TRBV18 and TRBJ1-5, is NAGVMQNPRHLVRRRGQEARLRCSPMKGHSHVYWYRQLPEEGLKFMVYLQKENIIDESGMPKERFSAEFPKEGPSILRIQQVVRGDSAAYFCASSGDRGRPQHFGDGTRLSIL.